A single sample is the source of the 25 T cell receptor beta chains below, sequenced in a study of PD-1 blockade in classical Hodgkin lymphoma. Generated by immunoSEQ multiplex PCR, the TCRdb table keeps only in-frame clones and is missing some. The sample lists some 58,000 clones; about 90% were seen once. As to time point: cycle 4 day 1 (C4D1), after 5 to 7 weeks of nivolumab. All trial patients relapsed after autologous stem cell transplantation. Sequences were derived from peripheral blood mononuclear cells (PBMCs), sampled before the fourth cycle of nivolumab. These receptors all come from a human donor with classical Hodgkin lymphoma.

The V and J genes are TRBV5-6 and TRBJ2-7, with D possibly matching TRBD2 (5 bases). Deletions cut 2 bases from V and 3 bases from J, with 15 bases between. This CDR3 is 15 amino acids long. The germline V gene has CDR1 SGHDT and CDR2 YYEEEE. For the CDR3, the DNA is TGTGCCAGCAGCTTTAGTAGGCGGGTAAACTACGAGCAGTACTTC. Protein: CASSFSRRVNYEQYF.

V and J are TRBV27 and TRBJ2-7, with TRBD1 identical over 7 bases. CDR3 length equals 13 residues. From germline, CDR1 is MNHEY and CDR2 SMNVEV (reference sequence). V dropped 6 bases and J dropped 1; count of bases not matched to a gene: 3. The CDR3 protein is CASSPGGSYEQYF. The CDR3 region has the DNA TGTGCCAGCAGCCCAGGGGGTTCCTACGAGCAGTACTTC.

CDR3 protein: CASSYSGTGGDEQFF. As DNA, the CDR3 is TGTGCCAGCAGTTACTCCGGGACAGGGGGGGATGAGCAGTTCTTC. The chain joins TRBV6-5 to TRBJ2-1; TRBD1 matches at 11 bases. V lost 0 bases, J lost 8 bases, and 3 bases stayed unmatched. Germline CDR1 MNHEY, CDR2 SVGAGI. The CDR3 totals 15 residues.

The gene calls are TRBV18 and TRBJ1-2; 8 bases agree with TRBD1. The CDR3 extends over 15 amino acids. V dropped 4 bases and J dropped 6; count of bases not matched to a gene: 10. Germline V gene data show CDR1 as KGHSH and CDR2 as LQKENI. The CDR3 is CASSQLTGAVNGYTF. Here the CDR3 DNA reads TGTGCCAGCTCACAGTTGACAGGGGCTGTAAATGGCTACACCTTC.

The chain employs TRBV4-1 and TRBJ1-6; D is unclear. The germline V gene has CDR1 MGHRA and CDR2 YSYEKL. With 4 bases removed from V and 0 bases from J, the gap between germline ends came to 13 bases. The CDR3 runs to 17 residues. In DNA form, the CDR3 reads TGCGCCAGCAGCCGCTACTGGGCAGGCTCCTATAATTCACCCCTCCACTTT. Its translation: CASSRYWAGSYNSPLHF.

The CDR3 sequence: CASSQGEADTQYF. CDR3 DNA: TGCGCCAGCAGCCAAGGCGAAGCAGATACGCAGTATTTT. The chain couples TRBV4-1 to TRBJ2-3; D not certain. Germline lookup yields CDR1 MGHRA and CDR2 YSYEKL. Trimming left V 1 base short and J 4 bases short, with 6 bases between. CDR3 length: 13 amino acids.

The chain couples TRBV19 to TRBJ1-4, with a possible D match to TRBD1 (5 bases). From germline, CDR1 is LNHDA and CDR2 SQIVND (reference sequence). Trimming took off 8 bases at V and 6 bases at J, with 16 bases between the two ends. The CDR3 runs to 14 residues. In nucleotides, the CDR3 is TGTGCCAGTCCGCGGAGGGGAGGGGATGAAAAACTGTTTTTT. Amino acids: CASPRRGGDEKLFF.

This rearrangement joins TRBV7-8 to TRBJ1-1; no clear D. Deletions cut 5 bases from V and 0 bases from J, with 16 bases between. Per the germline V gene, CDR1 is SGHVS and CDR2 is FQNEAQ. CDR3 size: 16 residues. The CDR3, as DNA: TGTGCCAGCAGCCCAGAGGTGTTTGCCATGAACACTGAAGCTTTCTTT. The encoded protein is CASSPEVFAMNTEAFF.

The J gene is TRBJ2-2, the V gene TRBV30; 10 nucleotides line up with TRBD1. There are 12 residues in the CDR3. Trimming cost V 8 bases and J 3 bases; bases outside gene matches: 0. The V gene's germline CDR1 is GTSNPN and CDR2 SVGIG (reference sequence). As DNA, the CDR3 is TGTGCCGGGACAGGGGACACCGGGGAGCTGTTTTTT. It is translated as CAGTGDTGELFF.

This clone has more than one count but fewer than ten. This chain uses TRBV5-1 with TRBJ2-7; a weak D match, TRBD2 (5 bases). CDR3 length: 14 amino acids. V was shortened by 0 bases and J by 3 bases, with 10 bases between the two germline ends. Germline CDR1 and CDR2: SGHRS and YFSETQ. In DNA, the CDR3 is TGCGCCAGCAGCTTGGGAGGGTTCGACTACGAGCAGTACTTC. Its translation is CASSLGGFDYEQYF.

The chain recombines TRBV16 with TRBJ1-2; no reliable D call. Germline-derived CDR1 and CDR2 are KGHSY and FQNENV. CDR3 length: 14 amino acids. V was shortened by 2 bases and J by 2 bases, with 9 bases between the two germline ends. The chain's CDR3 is CASSQIAGNYGYTF. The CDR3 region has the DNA TGTGCCAGCAGCCAAATTGCCGGGAACTATGGCTACACCTTC.

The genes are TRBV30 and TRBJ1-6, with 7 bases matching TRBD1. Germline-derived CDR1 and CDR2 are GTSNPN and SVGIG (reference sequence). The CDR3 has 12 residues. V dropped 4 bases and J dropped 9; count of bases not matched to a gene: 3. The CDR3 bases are TGTGCCTGGAATCCAGGGGGTTCACCCCTCCACTTT. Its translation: CAWNPGGSPLHF.

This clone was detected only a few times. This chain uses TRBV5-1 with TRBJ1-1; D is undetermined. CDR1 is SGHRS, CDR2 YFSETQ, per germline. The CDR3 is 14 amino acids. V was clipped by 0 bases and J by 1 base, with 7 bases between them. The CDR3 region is CASSLGPANTEAFF. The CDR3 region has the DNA TGCGCCAGCAGCTTGGGGCCGGCGAACACTGAAGCTTTCTTT.

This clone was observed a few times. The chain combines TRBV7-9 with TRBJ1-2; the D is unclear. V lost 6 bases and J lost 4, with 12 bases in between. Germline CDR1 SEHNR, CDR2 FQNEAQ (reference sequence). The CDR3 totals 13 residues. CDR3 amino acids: CASRGPGGYGYTF. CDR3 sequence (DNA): TGTGCCAGCAGGGGTCCAGGAGGCTATGGCTACACCTTC.

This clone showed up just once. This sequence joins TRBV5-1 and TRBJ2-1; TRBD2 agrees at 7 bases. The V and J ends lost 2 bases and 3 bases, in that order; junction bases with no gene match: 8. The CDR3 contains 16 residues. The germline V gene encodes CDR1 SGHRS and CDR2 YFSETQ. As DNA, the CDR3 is TGCGCCAGCAGCTTCACAGCGCGGGGGAACTACAATGAGCAGTTCTTC. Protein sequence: CASSFTARGNYNEQFF.

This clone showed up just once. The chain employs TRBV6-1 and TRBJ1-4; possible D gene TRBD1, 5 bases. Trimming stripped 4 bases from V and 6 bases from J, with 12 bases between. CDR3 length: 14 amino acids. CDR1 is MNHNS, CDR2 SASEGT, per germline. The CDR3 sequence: CASSARVSDEKLFF. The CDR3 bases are TGTGCCAGCAGTGCCAGGGTTTCGGATGAAAAACTGTTTTTT.

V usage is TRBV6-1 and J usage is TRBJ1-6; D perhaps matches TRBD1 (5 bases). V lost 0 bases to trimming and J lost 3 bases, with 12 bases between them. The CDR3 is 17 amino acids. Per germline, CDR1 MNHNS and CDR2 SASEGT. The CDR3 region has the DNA TGTGCCAGCAGTGAAGCGCCCGACGGACACTATAATTCACCCCTCCACTTT. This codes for CASSEAPDGHYNSPLHF.

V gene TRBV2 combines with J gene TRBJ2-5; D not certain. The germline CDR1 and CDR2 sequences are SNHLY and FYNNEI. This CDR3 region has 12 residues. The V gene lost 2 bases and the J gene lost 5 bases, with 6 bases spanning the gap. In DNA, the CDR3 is TGTGCCAGCAGTGAATCCGGGGAGACCCAGTACTTC. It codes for CASSESGETQYF.

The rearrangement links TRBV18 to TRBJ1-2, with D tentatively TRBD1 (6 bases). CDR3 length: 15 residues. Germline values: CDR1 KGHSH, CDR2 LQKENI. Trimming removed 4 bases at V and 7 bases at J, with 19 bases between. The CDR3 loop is CASSQIDRPTGGYTF. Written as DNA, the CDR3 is TGTGCCAGCTCACAAATCGACAGGCCGACGGGTGGCTACACCTTC.

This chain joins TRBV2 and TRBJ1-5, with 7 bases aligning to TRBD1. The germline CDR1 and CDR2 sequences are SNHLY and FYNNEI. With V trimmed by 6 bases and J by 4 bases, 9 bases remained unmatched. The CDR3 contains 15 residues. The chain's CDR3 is CASSGRGRGNQPQHF. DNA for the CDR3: TGTGCCAGCAGCGGGAGGGGCAGGGGGAATCAGCCCCAGCATTTT.

CDR3 region: CASSYGLDRGGQPQHF. CDR3 nucleotide sequence: TGTGCCAGCAGTTACGGTCTGGACAGGGGTGGTCAGCCCCAGCATTTT. The chain carries TRBV6-6 and TRBJ1-5; 9 bases are shared with TRBD1. The CDR3 loop spans 16 amino acids. CDR1 and CDR2 from the germline V gene are MNHNY and SVGAGI (reference sequence). J gave up 6 bases and V 2 bases, and 8 bases lay outside the gene matches.

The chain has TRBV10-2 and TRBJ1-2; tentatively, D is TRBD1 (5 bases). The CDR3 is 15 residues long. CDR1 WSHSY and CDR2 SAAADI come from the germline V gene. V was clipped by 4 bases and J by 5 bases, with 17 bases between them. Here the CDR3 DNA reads TGCGCCAGCAGTGTTCGGGGGACCCCTTGGTATGGCTACACCTTC. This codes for CASSVRGTPWYGYTF.

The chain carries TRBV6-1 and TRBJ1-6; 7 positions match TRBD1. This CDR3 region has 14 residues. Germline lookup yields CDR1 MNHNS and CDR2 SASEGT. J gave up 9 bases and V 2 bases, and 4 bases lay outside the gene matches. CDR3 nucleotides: TGTGCCAGCAGTGAAACAGGGGTTACTTCACCCCTCCACTTT. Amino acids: CASSETGVTSPLHF.

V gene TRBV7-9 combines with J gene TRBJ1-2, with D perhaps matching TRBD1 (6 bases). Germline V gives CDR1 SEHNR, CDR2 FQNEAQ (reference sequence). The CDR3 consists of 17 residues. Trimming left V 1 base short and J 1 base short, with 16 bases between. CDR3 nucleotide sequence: TGTGCCAGCAGCTTAGAGGGGATACAGGGCCTTAACTATGGCTACACCTTC. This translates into CASSLEGIQGLNYGYTF. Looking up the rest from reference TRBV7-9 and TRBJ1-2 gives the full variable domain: DTGVSQNPRHKITKRGQNVTFRCDPISEHNRLYWYRQTLGQGPEFLTYFQNEAQLEKSRLLSDRFSAERPKGSFSTLEIQRTEQGDSAMYLCASSLEGIQGLNYGYTFGSGTRLTVV.

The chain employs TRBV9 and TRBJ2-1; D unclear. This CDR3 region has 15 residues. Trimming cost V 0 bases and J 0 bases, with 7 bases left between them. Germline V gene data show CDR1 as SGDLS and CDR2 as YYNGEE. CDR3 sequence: CASSVVDDSYNEQFF. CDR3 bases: TGTGCCAGCAGCGTAGTGGACGACTCCTACAATGAGCAGTTCTTC.